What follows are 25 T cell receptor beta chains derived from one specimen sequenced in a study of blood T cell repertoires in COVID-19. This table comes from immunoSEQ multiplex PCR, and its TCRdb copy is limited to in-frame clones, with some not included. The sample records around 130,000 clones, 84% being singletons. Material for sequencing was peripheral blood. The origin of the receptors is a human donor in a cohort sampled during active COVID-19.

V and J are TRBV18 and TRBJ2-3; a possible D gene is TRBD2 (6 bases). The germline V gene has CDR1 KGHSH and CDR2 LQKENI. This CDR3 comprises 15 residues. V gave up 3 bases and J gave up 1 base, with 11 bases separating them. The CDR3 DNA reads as TGTGCCAGCTCACCGGGAGCGGGTCGCACAGATACGCAGTATTTT. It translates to CASSPGAGRTDTQYF.

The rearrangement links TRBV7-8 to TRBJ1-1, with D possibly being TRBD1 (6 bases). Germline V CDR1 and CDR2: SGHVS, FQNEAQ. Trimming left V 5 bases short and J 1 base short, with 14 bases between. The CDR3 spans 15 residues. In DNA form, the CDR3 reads TGTGCCAGCAGCCCACAGGACAGACCGAACACTGAAGCTTTCTTT. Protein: CASSPQDRPNTEAFF.

The CDR3 protein is CASSEASWGQGLGGYTF. CDR3 bases: TGTGCCAGCAGTGAAGCATCCTGGGGGCAGGGATTGGGTGGCTACACCTTC. The chain combines TRBV6-1 with TRBJ1-2; D is possibly TRBD1 (6 bases). The germline gives CDR1 MNHNS, CDR2 SASEGT. V lost 0 bases and J 7 bases, leaving 21 bases between the germline ends. There are 17 residues in the CDR3.

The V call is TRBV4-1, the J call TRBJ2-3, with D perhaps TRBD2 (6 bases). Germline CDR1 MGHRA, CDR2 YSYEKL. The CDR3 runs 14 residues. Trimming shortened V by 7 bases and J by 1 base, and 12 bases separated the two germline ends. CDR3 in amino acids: CASNRLGGTDTQYF. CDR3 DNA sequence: TGCGCCAGCAACCGACTAGGGGGCACAGATACGCAGTATTTT.

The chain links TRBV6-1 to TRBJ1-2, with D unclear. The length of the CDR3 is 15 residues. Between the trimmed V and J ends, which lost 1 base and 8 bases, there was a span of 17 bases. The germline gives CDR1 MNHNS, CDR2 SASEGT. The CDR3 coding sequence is TGTGCCAGCAGTGAAGACCCCGCCAATCTCAGGGGCTACACCTTC. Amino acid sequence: CASSEDPANLRGYTF.

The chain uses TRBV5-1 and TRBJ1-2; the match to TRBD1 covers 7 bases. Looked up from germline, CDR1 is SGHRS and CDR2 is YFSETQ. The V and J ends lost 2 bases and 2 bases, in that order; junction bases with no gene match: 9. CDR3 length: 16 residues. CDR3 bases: TGCGCCAGCAGCTTTTCTGCGTCAGGGGGAAACTATGGCTACACCTTC. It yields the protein CASSFSASGGNYGYTF.

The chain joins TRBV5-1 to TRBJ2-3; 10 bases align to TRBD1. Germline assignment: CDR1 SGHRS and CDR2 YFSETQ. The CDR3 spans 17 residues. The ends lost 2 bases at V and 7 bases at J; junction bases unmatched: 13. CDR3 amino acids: CASSFRPRDRGAYTQYF. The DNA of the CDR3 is TGCGCCAGCAGCTTTCGCCCCCGGGACAGGGGAGCTTATACGCAGTATTTT. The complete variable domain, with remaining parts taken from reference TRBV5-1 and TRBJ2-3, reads KAGVTQTPRYLIKTRGQQVTLSCSPISGHRSVSWYQQTPGQGLQFLFEYFSETQRNKGNFPGRFSGRQFSNSRSEMNVSTLELGDSALYLCASSFRPRDRGAYTQYFGPGTRLTVL.

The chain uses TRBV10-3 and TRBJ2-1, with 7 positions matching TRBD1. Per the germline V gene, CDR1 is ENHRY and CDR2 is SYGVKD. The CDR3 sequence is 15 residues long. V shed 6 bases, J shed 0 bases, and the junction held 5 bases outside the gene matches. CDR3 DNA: TGTGCCATCAGGGGGACAGAGAGCTCCTACAATGAGCAGTTCTTC. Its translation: CAIRGTESSYNEQFF.

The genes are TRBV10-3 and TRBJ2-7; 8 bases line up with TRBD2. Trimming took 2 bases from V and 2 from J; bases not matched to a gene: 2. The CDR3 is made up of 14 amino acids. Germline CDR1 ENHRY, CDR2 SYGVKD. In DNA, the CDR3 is TGTGCCATCAGTGAGGTCGGGGGGGCCTACGAGCAGTACTTC. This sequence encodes CAISEVGGAYEQYF.

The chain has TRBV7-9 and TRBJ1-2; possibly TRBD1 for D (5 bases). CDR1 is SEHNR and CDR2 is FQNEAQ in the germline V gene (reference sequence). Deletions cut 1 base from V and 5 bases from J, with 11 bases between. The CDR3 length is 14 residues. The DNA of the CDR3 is TGTGCCAGCAGCTTAGTGTCCAGGGAATATGGCTACACCTTC. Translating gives CASSLVSREYGYTF. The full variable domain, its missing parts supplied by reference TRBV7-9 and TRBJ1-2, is DTGVSQNPRHKITKRGQNVTFRCDPISEHNRLYWYRQTLGQGPEFLTYFQNEAQLEKSRLLSDRFSAERPKGSFSTLEIQRTEQGDSAMYLCASSLVSREYGYTFGSGTRLTVV.

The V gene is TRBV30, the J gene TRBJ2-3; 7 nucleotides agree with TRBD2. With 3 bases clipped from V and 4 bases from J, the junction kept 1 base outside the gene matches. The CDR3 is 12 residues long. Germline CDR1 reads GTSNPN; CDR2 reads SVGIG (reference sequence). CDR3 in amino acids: CAWSRGADTQYF. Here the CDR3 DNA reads TGTGCCTGGAGCCGGGGGGCAGATACGCAGTATTTT.

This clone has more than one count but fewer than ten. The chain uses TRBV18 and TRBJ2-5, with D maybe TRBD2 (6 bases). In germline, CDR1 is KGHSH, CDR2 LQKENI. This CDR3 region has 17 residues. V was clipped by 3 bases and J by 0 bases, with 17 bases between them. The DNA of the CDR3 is TGTGCCAGCTCACCGCGGGGACGGCGTAGAGACCAAGAGACCCAGTACTTC. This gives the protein CASSPRGRRRDQETQYF. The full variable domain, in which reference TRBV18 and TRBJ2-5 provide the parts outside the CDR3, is NAGVMQNPRHLVRRRGQEARLRCSPMKGHSHVYWYRQLPEEGLKFMVYLQKENIIDESGMPKERFSAEFPKEGPSILRIQQVVRGDSAAYFCASSPRGRRRDQETQYFGPGTRLLVL.

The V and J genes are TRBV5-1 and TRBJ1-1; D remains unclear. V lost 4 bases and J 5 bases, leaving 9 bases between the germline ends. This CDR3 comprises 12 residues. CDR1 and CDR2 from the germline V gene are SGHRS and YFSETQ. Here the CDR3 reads CASSREGTEAFF. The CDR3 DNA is TGCGCCAGCAGCCGAGAGGGAACTGAAGCTTTCTTT.

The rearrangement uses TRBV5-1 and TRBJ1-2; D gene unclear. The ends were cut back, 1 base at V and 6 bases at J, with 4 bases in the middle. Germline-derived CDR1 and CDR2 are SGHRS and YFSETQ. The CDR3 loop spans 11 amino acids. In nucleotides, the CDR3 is TGCGCCAGCAGCTTGAACAATGGCTACACCTTC. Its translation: CASSLNNGYTF. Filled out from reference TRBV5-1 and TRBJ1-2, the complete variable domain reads KAGVTQTPRYLIKTRGQQVTLSCSPISGHRSVSWYQQTPGQGLQFLFEYFSETQRNKGNFPGRFSGRQFSNSRSEMNVSTLELGDSALYLCASSLNNGYTFGSGTRLTVV.

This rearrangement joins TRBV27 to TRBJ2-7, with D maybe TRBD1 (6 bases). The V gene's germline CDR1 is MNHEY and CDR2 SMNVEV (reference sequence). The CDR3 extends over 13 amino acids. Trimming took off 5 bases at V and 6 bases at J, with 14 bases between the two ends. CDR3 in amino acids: CASSTTGRGEQYF. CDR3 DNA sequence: TGTGCCAGCAGTACTACAGGGAGAGGCGAGCAGTACTTC.

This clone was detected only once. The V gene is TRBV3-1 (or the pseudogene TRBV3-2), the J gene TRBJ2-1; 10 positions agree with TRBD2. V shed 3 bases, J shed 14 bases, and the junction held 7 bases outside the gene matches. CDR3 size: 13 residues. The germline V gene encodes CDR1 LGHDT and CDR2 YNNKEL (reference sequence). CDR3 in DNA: TGTGCCAGCAGCCAGAATAGCGGGGGGCGCAAGTTCTTC. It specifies CASSQNSGGRKFF.

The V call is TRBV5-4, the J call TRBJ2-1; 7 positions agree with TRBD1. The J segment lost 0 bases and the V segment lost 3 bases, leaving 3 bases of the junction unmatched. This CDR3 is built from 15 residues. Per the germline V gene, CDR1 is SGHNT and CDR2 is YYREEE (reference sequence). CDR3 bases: TGTGCCAGCAGCTCGGGACAGAGCTCCTACAATGAGCAGTTCTTC. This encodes CASSSGQSSYNEQFF.

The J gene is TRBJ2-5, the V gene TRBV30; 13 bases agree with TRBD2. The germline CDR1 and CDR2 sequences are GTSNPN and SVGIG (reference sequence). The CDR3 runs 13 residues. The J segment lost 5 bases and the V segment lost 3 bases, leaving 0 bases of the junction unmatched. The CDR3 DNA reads TGTGCCTGGAGGGGACTAGCGGGGGAGACCCAGTACTTC. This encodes CAWRGLAGETQYF. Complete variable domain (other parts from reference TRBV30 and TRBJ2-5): SQTIHQWPATLVQPVGSPLSLECTVEGTSNPNLYWYRQAAGRGLQLLFYSVGIGQISSEVPQNLSASRPQDRQFILSSKKLLLSDSGFYLCAWRGLAGETQYFGPGTRLLVL.

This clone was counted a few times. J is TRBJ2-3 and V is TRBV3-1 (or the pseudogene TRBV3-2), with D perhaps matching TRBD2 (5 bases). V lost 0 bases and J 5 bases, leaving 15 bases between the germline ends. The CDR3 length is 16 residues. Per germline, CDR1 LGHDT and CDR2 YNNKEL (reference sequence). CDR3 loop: CASSQDVARVVDTQYF. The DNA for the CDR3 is TGTGCCAGCAGCCAAGACGTCGCGCGGGTGGTAGATACGCAGTATTTT.

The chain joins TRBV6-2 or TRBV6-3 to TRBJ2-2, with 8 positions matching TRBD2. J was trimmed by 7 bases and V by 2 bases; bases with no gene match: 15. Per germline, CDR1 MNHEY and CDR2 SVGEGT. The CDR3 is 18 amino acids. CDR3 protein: CASSYPLTGGLWDGELFF. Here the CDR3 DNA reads TGTGCCAGCAGTTACCCTCTCACGGGGGGGCTTTGGGACGGGGAGCTGTTTTTT.

CDR3 bases: TGTGCCTGGAGTGGGGGAGGGATGGGCAATCAGCCCCAGCATTTT. Residues: CAWSGGGMGNQPQHF. This chain links TRBV30 with TRBJ1-5; D unclear. Germline V gives CDR1 GTSNPN, CDR2 SVGIG (reference sequence). Deletions cut 1 base from V and 2 bases from J, with 12 bases between. CDR3 length: 15 residues.

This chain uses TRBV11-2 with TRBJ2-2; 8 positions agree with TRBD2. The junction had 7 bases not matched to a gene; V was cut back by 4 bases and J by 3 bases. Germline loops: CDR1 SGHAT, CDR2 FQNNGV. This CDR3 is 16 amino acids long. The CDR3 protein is CASSSHSGAYTGELFF. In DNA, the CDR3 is TGTGCCAGCAGCTCGCATAGCGGGGCCTACACCGGGGAGCTGTTTTTT.

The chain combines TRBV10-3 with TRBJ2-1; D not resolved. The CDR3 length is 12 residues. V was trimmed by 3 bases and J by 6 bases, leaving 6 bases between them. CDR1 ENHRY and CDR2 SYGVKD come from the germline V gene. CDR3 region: CAISEGVNEQFF. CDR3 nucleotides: TGTGCCATCAGTGAAGGAGTCAATGAGCAGTTCTTC.

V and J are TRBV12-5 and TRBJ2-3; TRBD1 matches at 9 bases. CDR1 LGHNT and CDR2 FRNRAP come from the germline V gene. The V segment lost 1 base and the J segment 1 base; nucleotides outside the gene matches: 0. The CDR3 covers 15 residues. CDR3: CASGLGTGGTDTQYF. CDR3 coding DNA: TGTGCTAGTGGTTTGGGGACAGGGGGCACAGATACGCAGTATTTT.

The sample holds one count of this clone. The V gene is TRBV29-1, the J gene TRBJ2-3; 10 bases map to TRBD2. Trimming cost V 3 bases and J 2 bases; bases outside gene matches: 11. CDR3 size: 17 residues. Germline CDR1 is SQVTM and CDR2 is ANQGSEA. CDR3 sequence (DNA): TGCAGCGTTGAGGTAGCGGGGGGCCCGACCCACACAGATACGCAGTATTTT. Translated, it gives CSVEVAGGPTHTDTQYF.